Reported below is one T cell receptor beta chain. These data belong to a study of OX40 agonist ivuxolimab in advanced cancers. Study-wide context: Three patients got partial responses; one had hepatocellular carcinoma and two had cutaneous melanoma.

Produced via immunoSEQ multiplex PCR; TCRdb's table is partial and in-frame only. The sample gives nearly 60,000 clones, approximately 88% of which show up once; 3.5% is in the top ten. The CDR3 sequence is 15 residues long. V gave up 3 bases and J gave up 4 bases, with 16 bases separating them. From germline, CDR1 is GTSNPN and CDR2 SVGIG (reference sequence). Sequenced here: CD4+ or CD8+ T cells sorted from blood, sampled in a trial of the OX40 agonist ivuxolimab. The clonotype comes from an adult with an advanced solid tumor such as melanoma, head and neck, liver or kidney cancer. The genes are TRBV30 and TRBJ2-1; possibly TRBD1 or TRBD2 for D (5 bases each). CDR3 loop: CAWRGEGLSYNEQFF. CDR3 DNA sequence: TGTGCCTGGAGAGGAGAGGGGCTTTCATACAATGAGCAGTTCTTC.